These 18 T cell receptor beta chains came from one sample sequenced in a study of a mutant IDH1 vaccine in newly diagnosed glioma. Measured with immunoSEQ multiplex PCR; TCRdb has only the in-frame clones, and not every one. The sample has some 60,000 clones, 70% to 90% seen once. No antigen is known for these receptors. Time point specified: week 35, safety follow-up. The content of each vaccine dose was 300 ug of mutant IDH1 20-mer peptide, and topical imiquimod accompanied it. The sample here was PBMCs, taken from a glioma patient whose treatment included an IDH1 peptide vaccine. The receptors derive from a man between 35 and 55 years old with glioma.

The V and J genes are TRBV6-5 and TRBJ1-5, with a tentative D call TRBD1 (6 bases). Trimming removed 5 bases at V and 4 bases at J, with 15 bases between. The CDR3 has 15 amino acids. Germline V gene sequence: CDR1 MNHEY, CDR2 SVGAGI. The DNA for the CDR3 is TGTGCCAGCAGTCGGACAGTTAGCGATAATCAGCCCCAGCATTTT. Translated, it gives CASSRTVSDNQPQHF.

J is TRBJ1-3 and V is TRBV6-1, with a possible D match to TRBD1 (5 bases). Trimming removed 0 bases at V and 2 bases at J, with 8 bases between. This CDR3 is built from 15 residues. In germline, CDR1 is MNHNS, CDR2 SASEGT. The CDR3 reads CASSEAQGAGNTIYF. The CDR3 bases are TGTGCCAGCAGTGAAGCGCAGGGAGCTGGAAACACCATATATTTT.

The V gene is TRBV7-9, the J gene TRBJ2-2; D is ambiguous. This CDR3 is 17 amino acids long. V dropped 0 bases and J dropped 0 bases, with 11 bases sitting between them. Germline CDR1 and CDR2: SEHNR and FQNEAQ (reference sequence). Here the CDR3 DNA reads TGTGCCAGCAGCTTAGCTGGGGTCAGGACGAACACCGGGGAGCTGTTTTTT. Protein product: CASSLAGVRTNTGELFF.

The CDR3 sequence is CASSLGVGGYGYTF. CDR3 nucleotides: TGCGCCAGCAGCTTGGGGGTAGGCGGCTATGGCTACACCTTC. The chain is built from TRBV5-1 and TRBJ1-2; D is ambiguous. Germline V gene lookup returns CDR1 SGHRS and CDR2 YFSETQ. V shed 0 bases and J shed 4 bases, with 10 bases lying between them. This CDR3 has 14 amino acids. Drawing the rest from reference TRBV5-1 and TRBJ1-2, the complete variable domain is KAGVTQTPRYLIKTRGQQVTLSCSPISGHRSVSWYQQTPGQGLQFLFEYFSETQRNKGNFPGRFSGRQFSNSRSEMNVSTLELGDSALYLCASSLGVGGYGYTFGSGTRLTVV.

The chain employs TRBV19 and TRBJ1-4; a weak D match, TRBD1 (5 bases). Germline CDR1 reads LNHDA; CDR2 reads SQIVND (reference sequence). Trimming removed 5 bases at V and 5 bases at J, with 18 bases between. CDR3 size: 16 residues. CDR3: CASSETPGRKNEKLFF. CDR3 sequence (DNA): TGTGCCAGTAGTGAGACTCCGGGACGCAAAAATGAAAAACTGTTTTTT.

The rearrangement links TRBV29-1 to TRBJ2-7, with TRBD1 as a possible D gene (6 bases). V dropped 5 bases and J dropped 2 bases, with 13 bases sitting between them. The CDR3 loop spans 13 amino acids. CDR1 and CDR2 from the germline V gene are SQVTM and ANQGSEA. This CDR3 reads CSVTGTLTYEQYF. The CDR3 DNA reads TGCAGCGTTACAGGGACCCTCACCTACGAGCAGTACTTC.

The chain has TRBV6-1 and TRBJ1-5, with TRBD1 matching 8 bases. CDR3 length equals 15 residues. Losses at the gene ends were 6 bases for V and 2 bases for J; bases not matched to a gene: 6. Germline CDR1 reads MNHNS; CDR2 reads SASEGT. The CDR3 reads CASRNDRGGNQPQHF. Written as DNA, the CDR3 is TGTGCCAGCAGGAACGACAGGGGAGGCAATCAGCCCCAGCATTTT.

The CDR3 is CASSDQWTGELFF. CDR3 in DNA: TGTGCCAGCAGTGACCAGTGGACCGGGGAGCTGTTTTTT. The V and J genes are TRBV6-4 and TRBJ2-2; unclear D gene. V lost 2 bases and J lost 5, with 6 bases in between. Looked up from germline, CDR1 is MRHNA and CDR2 is SNTAGT. The CDR3 extends over 13 amino acids.

The CDR3 nucleotides read TGTGCCAGCAGCTTAGGGGGGGGACTAAACACCGGGGAGCTGTTTTTT. This codes for CASSLGGGLNTGELFF. This chain uses TRBV7-8 with TRBJ2-2; 7 nucleotides agree with TRBD2. Losses at the gene ends were 1 base for V and 2 bases for J; bases not matched to a gene: 4. This CDR3 spans 16 amino acids. Looked up from germline, CDR1 is SGHVS and CDR2 is FQNEAQ.

The CDR3 DNA is TGTGCCAGCTCACCAGACGCGAGCTCCTACGAGCAGTACTTC. Its protein product is CASSPDASSYEQYF. The J gene is TRBJ2-7, the V gene TRBV18; D remains unclear. In germline, CDR1 is KGHSH, CDR2 LQKENI. The CDR3 is made up of 14 amino acids. Trimming shortened V by 2 bases and J by 0 bases, and 8 bases separated the two germline ends.

The rearrangement joins TRBV18 to TRBJ2-5, with 8 positions matching TRBD2. V was clipped by 3 bases and J by 1 base; unmatched bases: 4. The germline V gene has CDR1 KGHSH and CDR2 LQKENI. The CDR3 spans 15 residues. This CDR3 is CASSPREGRQETQYF. The CDR3 coding sequence is TGTGCCAGCTCACCTCGGGAGGGTCGCCAAGAGACCCAGTACTTC.

This clone was picked up one time. The chain uses TRBV2 and TRBJ1-2; no firm D call. There are 11 residues in the CDR3. Germline lookup yields CDR1 SNHLY and CDR2 FYNNEI. Trimming took off 4 bases at V and 9 bases at J, with 9 bases between the two ends. The CDR3 is CASSGDMSYTF. DNA of the CDR3: TGTGCCAGCAGTGGTGACATGAGCTACACCTTC.

V and J are TRBV14 and TRBJ2-7, with no clear D. CDR1 and CDR2 from the germline V gene are SGHDN and FVKESK. This CDR3 region has 16 residues. V was clipped by 1 base and J by 0 bases, with 13 bases between them. The CDR3 coding sequence is TGTGCCAGCAGCCAAGTCATCGGCACCTTCTCCTACGAGCAGTACTTC. This translates into CASSQVIGTFSYEQYF.

This chain uses TRBV7-9 with TRBJ1-5, with TRBD1 identical over 10 bases. The CDR3 spans 14 residues. V was pared by 4 bases and J by 5 bases, with 2 bases of the junction left unmatched. Per the germline V gene, CDR1 is SEHNR and CDR2 is FQNEAQ (reference sequence). Here the CDR3 reads CASSSDRGYQPQHF. CDR3 bases: TGTGCCAGCAGCTCGGACAGGGGGTATCAGCCCCAGCATTTT.

This chain connects TRBV10-3 to TRBJ2-1, with 16 nucleotides matching TRBD2. The trim removed 11 bases at V and 5 bases at J, leaving 6 bases unmatched. Germline V CDR1 and CDR2: ENHRY, SYGVKD. CDR3 length: 15 residues. CDR3 region: CASGTSGRANNEQFF. Written as DNA, the CDR3 is TGTGCCTCCGGGACTAGCGGGAGGGCCAACAATGAGCAGTTCTTC.

This chain uses TRBV9 with TRBJ1-1; a possible D gene is TRBD1 (6 bases). The CDR3 spans 12 residues. Between the trimmed V and J ends, which lost 0 bases and 11 bases, there was a span of 11 bases. Germline V lookup: CDR1 SGDLS, CDR2 YYNGEE. The chain's CDR3 is CASSVGGGEAFF. CDR3 in DNA: TGTGCCAGCAGCGTAGGAGGGGGTGAGGCTTTCTTT. The full variable domain, with the rest looked up from reference TRBV9 and TRBJ1-1, is DSGVTQTPKHLITATGQRVTLRCSPRSGDLSVYWYQQSLDQGLQFLIQYYNGEERAKGNILERFSAQQFPDLHSELNLSSLELGDSALYFCASSVGGGEAFFGQGTRLTVV.

The chain couples TRBV5-1 to TRBJ1-4; no clear D gene. Germline lookup yields CDR1 SGHRS and CDR2 YFSETQ. The CDR3 covers 13 residues. V dropped 1 base and J dropped 3 bases, with 4 bases sitting between them. CDR3 sequence (DNA): TGCGCCAGCAGCTTGTCGGCTAATGAAAAACTGTTTTTT. Translating gives CASSLSANEKLFF.

This sequence joins TRBV9 and TRBJ1-2, with D tentatively TRBD1 (6 bases). The CDR3 length is 13 residues. V was pared by 3 bases and J by 4 bases, with 10 bases between. Germline assignment: CDR1 SGDLS and CDR2 YYNGEE. This chain's CDR3 is CASSAQGIYGYTF. DNA for the CDR3: TGTGCCAGCAGCGCACAGGGTATCTATGGCTACACCTTC.